These 27 T cell receptor beta chains originate from one sample sequenced in a study of cytomegalovirus exposure and HLA in healthy donors. Use of 60 Vbeta and 13 Jbeta primers characterized the PCR. Assay: immunoSEQ multiplex PCR; the TCRdb copy retains only in-frame clones and omits some. The sample has around 85,000 clones; over 65% are singletons. Sequenced sample: PBMCs. These receptor sequences come from a young man in good health and CMV-seropositive.

In this sample, this clone turned up once. The chain is built from TRBV27 and TRBJ2-3, with TRBD2 identical over 14 bases. CDR1 MNHEY and CDR2 SMNVEV come from the germline V gene (reference sequence). The CDR3 contains 20 residues. V shed 5 bases and J 2 bases; nucleotides not matched to a gene: 15. The DNA of the CDR3 is TGTGCCAGCAGTCCCACGGGACTAGCGGGGGCCCTGGATTACACAGATACGCAGTATTTT. It encodes CASSPTGLAGALDYTDTQYF.

This clone turned up a few times. The gene calls are TRBV4-1 and TRBJ2-3; the match to TRBD2 covers 7 bases. CDR3 length equals 16 residues. CDR1 and CDR2 (germline): MGHRA, YSYEKL. V lost 0 bases and J lost 5; bases outside the gene matches: 8. CDR3 sequence: CASSQDCAGVVDTQYF. The CDR3, as DNA: TGCGCCAGCAGCCAAGACTGCGCGGGAGTCGTAGATACGCAGTATTTT.

This clone was seen only once. J is TRBJ1-1 and V is TRBV11-2, with D possibly matching TRBD1 (5 bases). Trimming took 4 bases from V and 8 from J, leaving 11 bases between them. Germline assignment: CDR1 SGHAT and CDR2 FQNNGV. CDR3 length: 12 amino acids. Here the CDR3 reads CASSSRGSEAFF. The CDR3 bases are TGTGCCAGCAGCTCTCGGGGGTCCGAAGCTTTCTTT.

This clone was seen a few times. An end of the junction does not agree with germline; a read error may underlie this. The chain has TRBV5-5 and TRBJ1-1; TRBD1 agrees at 7 bases. Germline V gene data show CDR1 as SGHKS and CDR2 as YYEKEE (reference sequence). There are 14 residues in the CDR3. This CDR3 is CASNLGQLNTEAFF. CDR3 coding DNA: TGTGCCAGCAACTTGGGACAGTTGAACACTGAAGCTTTCTTT.

The chain joins TRBV19 to TRBJ2-1; 9 bases fit TRBD2. V dropped 3 bases and J dropped 8; count of bases not matched to a gene: 8. The CDR3 runs 15 residues. Germline CDR1 is LNHDA and CDR2 is SQIVND (reference sequence). CDR3 sequence (DNA): TGTGCCAGTAGTATTTTTAGCGGGAGTAGGGATGAGCAGTTCTTC. This gives the protein CASSIFSGSRDEQFF.

The chain uses TRBV13 and TRBJ2-7; 11 bases are a match to TRBD2. The V and J ends lost 6 bases and 7 bases, in that order; junction bases with no gene match: 11. CDR3 size: 15 residues. The V gene's germline CDR1 is PRHDT and CDR2 FYEKMQ (reference sequence). CDR3 bases: TGTGCCAGCAGAAAACTCTCTAGCGGGGGGTTTGAGCAGTACTTC. Residues: CASRKLSSGGFEQYF.

The chain has TRBV5-1 and TRBJ2-5; tentatively, D is TRBD2 (6 bases). CDR1 is SGHRS, CDR2 YFSETQ, per germline. CDR3 size: 15 residues. Deletions cut 1 base from V and 3 bases from J, with 13 bases between. CDR3 residues: CASSLNVGEEETQYF. The CDR3 DNA reads TGCGCCAGCAGCTTGAATGTGGGGGAGGAAGAGACCCAGTACTTC.

The gene calls are TRBV9 and TRBJ1-2; 12 bases match TRBD1. The germline V gene encodes CDR1 SGDLS and CDR2 YYNGEE. The junction had 10 bases not matched to a gene; V was cut back by 3 bases and J by 7 bases. The CDR3 is 16 amino acids. The CDR3 nucleotides read TGTGCCAGCAGCGGCGGGACAGGGGGCAGGTCGGCTGGCTACACCTTC. Translating it yields CASSGGTGGRSAGYTF.

V is TRBV9 and J is TRBJ2-3, with 7 positions matching TRBD2. This CDR3 is built from 14 residues. V lost 2 bases to trimming and J lost 6 bases; unmatched junction nucleotides: 6. Germline lookup yields CDR1 SGDLS and CDR2 YYNGEE. The CDR3 nucleotides read TGTGCCAGCAGCGTCACGGGGGGTGGGGATACGCAGTATTTT. This sequence encodes CASSVTGGGDTQYF.

The sample holds a few counts of this clone. The chain has TRBV2 and TRBJ2-3; 8 positions agree with TRBD1. The V gene end was trimmed by 6 bases and the J gene end by 5 bases; junction bases not matched to a gene: 1. Germline V gene data show CDR1 as SNHLY and CDR2 as FYNNEI. This CDR3 comprises 12 residues. For the CDR3, the DNA is TGTGCCAGCAGGGACAGGGAAGATACGCAGTATTTT. Protein sequence: CASRDREDTQYF.

This clone was observed once. This chain links TRBV7-6 with TRBJ1-4; possibly TRBD1 for D (6 bases). The CDR3 extends over 14 amino acids. Trimming stripped 5 bases from V and 5 bases from J, with 12 bases between. CDR1 is SGHVS and CDR2 is FNYEAQ in the germline V gene. The CDR3 is CASSDGTNNEKLFF. The CDR3, as DNA: TGTGCCAGCAGCGACGGGACAAACAATGAAAAACTGTTTTTT.

This clone has more than one count but fewer than ten. The chain has TRBV7-2 and TRBJ2-2; no reliable D call. CDR1 is SGHTA, CDR2 FQGNSA, per germline. The CDR3 has 15 amino acids. V gave up 2 bases and J gave up 6 bases, with 13 bases separating them. The CDR3 loop is CASSLSSRSPGELFF. CDR3 sequence (DNA): TGTGCCAGCAGCTTAAGTTCGCGGTCCCCCGGGGAGCTGTTTTTT.

The chain combines TRBV7-6 with TRBJ2-7; no firm D call. This CDR3 contains 14 residues. V was clipped by 1 base and J by 6 bases, with 13 bases between them. Germline V gene data show CDR1 as SGHVS and CDR2 as FNYEAQ. The CDR3 bases are TGTGCCAGCAGCTTAGGGCAGATCCCTGGCGAGCAGTACTTC. This codes for CASSLGQIPGEQYF.

The chain joins TRBV30 to TRBJ2-1; 12 nucleotides line up with TRBD2. V was clipped by 6 bases and J by 4 bases; unmatched bases: 10. CDR1 GTSNPN and CDR2 SVGIG come from the germline V gene (reference sequence). CDR3 length: 16 residues. The CDR3 loop reads CACLGASGGGYNEQFF. The CDR3 nucleotides are TGTGCCTGCCTGGGGGCTAGCGGGGGGGGGTACAATGAGCAGTTCTTC.

The genes are TRBV29-1 and TRBJ2-5; 11 bases match TRBD2. The V gene's germline CDR1 is SQVTM and CDR2 ANQGSEA. The CDR3 runs to 14 residues. J lost 7 bases, V lost 7 bases, and 11 bases had no gene match. CDR3 sequence (DNA): TGCAGCGCCGCGACTAGCGGGGCCACAGGGACCCAGTACTTC. It yields the protein CSAATSGATGTQYF.

J is TRBJ1-5 and V is TRBV28, with 8 positions matching TRBD1. Per germline, CDR1 MDHEN and CDR2 SYDVKM. V was clipped by 3 bases and J by 3 bases; unmatched bases: 7. CDR3 length equals 16 residues. CDR3 sequence reads: CASSFSGQGNNQPQHF. The CDR3 DNA sequence: TGTGCCAGCAGTTTCTCCGGACAGGGAAACAATCAGCCCCAGCATTTT. The variable domain in full, completed from reference TRBV28 and TRBJ1-5, reads DVKVTQSSRYLVKRTGEKVFLECVQDMDHENMFWYRQDPGLGLRLIYFSYDVKMKEKGDIPEGYSVSREKKERFSLILESASTNQTSMYLCASSFSGQGNNQPQHFGDGTRLSIL.

The chain joins TRBV6-5 to TRBJ2-2; possibly TRBD2 for D (5 bases). The CDR3 is 14 residues long. The V end was cut by 7 bases, the J end by 7 bases, with 16 bases between. The V gene's germline CDR1 is MNHEY and CDR2 SVGAGI. CDR3 DNA sequence: TGTGCCAGCACTCCGGACCAGGCGGGCGGGGAGCTGTTTTTT. Translated: CASTPDQAGGELFF.

V usage is TRBV6-6 and J usage is TRBJ2-2; 7 bases are shared with TRBD1. The CDR3 consists of 16 residues. V was clipped by 0 bases and J by 4 bases; unmatched bases: 5. The germline V gene has CDR1 MNHNY and CDR2 SVGAGI (reference sequence). CDR3 region: CASSYSDRAGTGELFF. CDR3 nucleotides: TGTGCCAGCAGTTACTCCGACAGGGCGGGCACCGGGGAGCTGTTTTTT.

This clone was observed a handful of times. The chain joins TRBV5-4 to TRBJ2-7, with TRBD1 matching over 8 bases. This CDR3 comprises 11 residues. J was trimmed by 12 bases and V by 3 bases; bases with no gene match: 5. The germline CDR1 and CDR2 sequences are SGHNT and YYREEE (reference sequence). In DNA, the CDR3 is TGTGCCAGCAGCTCGACAGGGGCTTTGTACTTC. This translates into CASSSTGALYF.

The gene calls are TRBV6-5 and TRBJ2-7; D uncertain. The CDR3 loop spans 14 amino acids. Germline V gene data show CDR1 as MNHEY and CDR2 as SVGAGI. V lost 2 bases to trimming and J lost 0 bases, with 8 bases between them. The CDR3 reads CASSYGRSSYEQYF. CDR3 in DNA: TGTGCCAGCAGTTACGGCCGGAGCTCCTACGAGCAGTACTTC.

This chain joins TRBV19 and TRBJ1-3; 8 nucleotides line up with TRBD1. V shed 3 bases and J 2 bases; nucleotides not matched to a gene: 3. This CDR3 region has 15 residues. CDR1 is LNHDA, CDR2 SQIVND, per germline (reference sequence). For the CDR3, the DNA is TGTGCCAGTAGTATTGGACAGGGAGCTGGAAACACCATATATTTT. Protein product: CASSIGQGAGNTIYF.

The chain recombines TRBV25-1 with TRBJ2-4, with 10 bases matching TRBD2. The germline V gene encodes CDR1 MGHDK and CDR2 SYGVNS. V shed 8 bases, J shed 5 bases, and the junction held 6 bases outside the gene matches. The CDR3 totals 14 residues. The DNA of the CDR3 is TGTGCCAGCCCACTAGCGGGATGGCAAAACATTCAGTACTTC. Its translation: CASPLAGWQNIQYF.

This chain links TRBV9 with TRBJ2-2; D gene unclear. Per germline, CDR1 SGDLS and CDR2 YYNGEE. This CDR3 has 14 amino acids. V shed 1 base and J shed 4 bases, with 8 bases lying between them. The CDR3 nucleotides are TGTGCCAGCAGCGTAATCCCGGGCACCGGGGAGCTGTTTTTT. Translating gives CASSVIPGTGELFF.

The chain recombines TRBV6-1 with TRBJ2-7; D is possibly TRBD1 (6 bases). Trimming removed 7 bases from V and 7 bases from J, with 23 bases in between. CDR1 is MNHNS, CDR2 SASEGT, per germline. The CDR3 totals 15 residues. CDR3 in DNA: TGTGCCAGCATCACTTTCGGATGGGGGCTGGAGGAGCAGTACTTC. Its translation is CASITFGWGLEEQYF.

The chain carries TRBV7-9 and TRBJ2-3, with TRBD2 identical over 8 bases. V shed 0 bases and J 2 bases; nucleotides not matched to a gene: 10. This CDR3 region has 18 residues. Germline V gives CDR1 SEHNR, CDR2 FQNEAQ (reference sequence). The CDR3 loop is CASSLAWTGGPITDTQYF. The CDR3 nucleotides read TGTGCCAGCAGCTTAGCGTGGACGGGAGGGCCCATCACAGATACGCAGTATTTT.

This clone was detected only a few times. The J gene is TRBJ1-1, the V gene TRBV5-6, with D perhaps matching TRBD1 (6 bases). Trimming took 9 bases from V and 8 from J, leaving 17 bases between them. The CDR3 loop spans 12 amino acids. Germline CDR1 is SGHDT and CDR2 is YYEEEE. This chain's CDR3 is CATQSPGTEAFF. For the CDR3, the DNA is TGTGCCACCCAGAGCCCCGGGACAGAAGCTTTCTTT.

This clone was detected a few times. The chain uses TRBV6-5 and TRBJ1-1; D unresolved. This CDR3 is 14 amino acids long. V was pared by 8 bases and J by 3 bases, with 16 bases between. CDR1 MNHEY and CDR2 SVGAGI come from the germline V gene. In nucleotides, the CDR3 is TGTGCCAGCGGAGAACAACGGGTCTACACTGAAGCTTTCTTT. Its protein product is CASGEQRVYTEAFF.